This TCR beta chain derives from a study of blood T cell repertoires in COVID-19. Study details: Sources were T cells, B-cell-depleted T cells, or PBMCs; the material itself was cDNA or gDNA.

This CDR3 contains 15 residues. The V and J ends lost 5 bases and 6 bases, in that order; junction bases with no gene match: 9. Per germline, CDR1 SGHTA and CDR2 FQGTGA. In the authors' methods: The assay estimated nucleated cells by amplifying reference gene primers. Clones were read by immunoSEQ multiplex PCR, and TCRdb kept only the in-frame ones, dropping some. D and trimming come from the DNA, and the V and J calls and clone size come from that table. This table has roughly 200,000 clones, around 87% appearing once. Sequencing was done on a sample of peripheral blood. This chain uses TRBV7-3 with TRBJ2-4, with 8 bases fitting TRBD1. The TCR comes from a woman aged 18-35 years who had recovered from COVID-19. The CDR3 sequence: CASSPGGQRRNIQYF. CDR3 bases: TGTGCCAGCAGCCCAGGGGGCCAGCGGAGAAACATTCAGTACTTC.